These 26 T cell receptor beta chains originate from one sample sequenced in a study of cytomegalovirus exposure and HLA in healthy donors. The PCR was carried out with 60 Vbeta primers and 13 Jbeta primers. Clones were sequenced by immunoSEQ multiplex PCR, and TCRdb holds only the in-frame ones, with some missing. The table includes about 190,000 clones, 81% detected once. What was sequenced was PBMCs. These receptors all stem from a man younger than 30 in good health and CMV-seronegative.

This chain connects TRBV28 to TRBJ1-1, with D possibly being TRBD1 (5 bases). This CDR3 has 16 amino acids. Germline-derived CDR1 and CDR2 are MDHEN and SYDVKM. Trimming pared 1 base from V and 1 base from J, leaving 13 bases between. The CDR3: CASSLLMTDPNTEAFF. For the CDR3, the DNA is TGTGCCAGCAGTTTATTAATGACAGACCCGAACACTGAAGCTTTCTTT.

The rearrangement links TRBV9 to TRBJ2-5; 7 bases fit TRBD1. The CDR3 totals 13 residues. The germline V gene encodes CDR1 SGDLS and CDR2 YYNGEE. V shed 3 bases, J shed 5 bases, and the junction held 4 bases outside the gene matches. The CDR3 spells CASSETGSETQYF. The CDR3 DNA follows: TGTGCCAGCAGCGAGACAGGGAGTGAGACCCAGTACTTC. The variable domain in full, completed from reference TRBV9 and TRBJ2-5, reads DSGVTQTPKHLITATGQRVTLRCSPRSGDLSVYWYQQSLDQGLQFLIQYYNGEERAKGNILERFSAQQFPDLHSELNLSSLELGDSALYFCASSETGSETQYFGPGTRLLVL.

The chain employs TRBV7-2 and TRBJ1-1; D not resolved. Germline V gene lookup returns CDR1 SGHTA and CDR2 FQGNSA. With 2 bases removed from V and 0 bases from J, the gap between germline ends came to 13 bases. The CDR3 contains 16 residues. This CDR3 reads CASSLIPLAMNTEAFF. In DNA form, the CDR3 reads TGTGCCAGCAGCTTAATCCCTTTGGCCATGAACACTGAAGCTTTCTTT.

The chain employs TRBV20-1 and TRBJ2-1; TRBD2 is a possible D gene (5 bases). Germline lookup yields CDR1 DFQATT and CDR2 SNEGSKA (reference sequence). There are 11 residues in the CDR3. Trimming took 1 base from V and 10 from J, leaving 8 bases between them. CDR3 region: CSARGSGEQFF. DNA of the CDR3: TGCAGTGCTAGAGGCTCGGGGGAGCAGTTCTTC.

The chain joins TRBV18 to TRBJ2-7, with D possibly being TRBD1 (6 bases). Trimming pared 3 bases from V and 1 base from J, leaving 10 bases between. The CDR3 consists of 14 residues. Germline V CDR1 and CDR2: KGHSH, LQKENI. The CDR3 DNA is TGTGCCAGCTCACCGGGGGCCAATTCCTACGAGCAGTACTTC. This codes for CASSPGANSYEQYF.

CDR3 in amino acids: CASSLGQGRQPQHF. CDR3 nucleotides: TGTGCCAGCAGTCTCGGACAGGGGAGGCAGCCCCAGCATTTT. The chain joins TRBV28 to TRBJ1-5; 9 bases match TRBD1. CDR3 length: 14 residues. The germline CDR1 and CDR2 sequences are MDHEN and SYDVKM. Trimming took 5 bases from V and 7 from J; bases not matched to a gene: 6.

Comment on this clone: At one boundary the junction diverges from the germline segment, which might be a read error. CDR3 sequence: CASSDRTGIYF. The CDR3 coding sequence is TGTGCCAGCAGTGACCGCACCGGGATCTACTTC. This chain uses TRBV25-1 with TRBJ1-2; D ambiguous. The CDR3 covers 11 residues. CDR1 MGHDK and CDR2 SYGVNS come from the germline V gene.

This chain uses TRBV7-2 with TRBJ2-7; D perhaps matches TRBD1 (7 bases). Germline CDR1 SGHTA, CDR2 FQGNSA. V was cut by 5 bases and J by 6 bases, with 20 bases left in between. CDR3 size: 15 residues. This CDR3 reads CASSPAGGRGAEQYF. As DNA, the CDR3 is TGTGCCAGCAGCCCCGCAGGGGGGCGTGGAGCCGAGCAGTACTTC. The whole variable domain, remainder taken from reference TRBV7-2 and TRBJ2-7, is GAGVSQSPSNKVTEKGKDVELRCDPISGHTALYWYRQSLGQGLEFLIYFQGNSAPDKSGLPSDRFSAERTGGSVSTLTIQRTQQEDSAVYLCASSPAGGRGAEQYFGPGTRLTVT.

This chain connects TRBV27 to TRBJ1-6; D not resolved. There are 13 residues in the CDR3. Germline V gene data show CDR1 as MNHEY and CDR2 as SMNVEV (reference sequence). V lost 0 bases, J lost 7 bases, and 4 bases lay in between. CDR3 bases: TGTGCCAGCAGTTTATCGCGGAATTCACCCCTCCACTTT. Protein product: CASSLSRNSPLHF.

This rearrangement joins TRBV7-2 to TRBJ2-7; D gene uncertain. Trimming cost V 5 bases and J 7 bases, with 12 bases left between them. CDR3 size: 12 residues. Germline CDR1 and CDR2: SGHTA and FQGNSA. CDR3 nucleotides: TGTGCCAGCAGCCCCCGATCGGGTGAGCAGTACTTC. It translates to CASSPRSGEQYF.

This clone has a handful of counts. V gene TRBV9 combines with J gene TRBJ1-5; a weak D match, TRBD1 (5 bases). The ends were cut back, 3 bases at V and 0 bases at J, with 10 bases in the middle. Looked up from germline, CDR1 is SGDLS and CDR2 is YYNGEE. The CDR3 covers 15 residues. In DNA, the CDR3 is TGTGCCAGCAGCGGGGGCGGTTATAGCAATCAGCCCCAGCATTTT. Protein sequence: CASSGGGYSNQPQHF.

V is TRBV25-1 and J is TRBJ1-1, with TRBD1 identical over 7 bases. Germline trimming cut 4 bases from V and 7 bases from J; bases unmatched to any gene: 9. This CDR3 is 14 amino acids long. The germline gives CDR1 MGHDK, CDR2 SYGVNS. The CDR3, as DNA: TGTGCCAGCAGTGTAGCCGGGACAGTAGGTGAAGCTTTCTTT. It translates to CASSVAGTVGEAFF.

As concerns this clone: Other DNA sequences in this sample translate to the same CDR3. This chain uses TRBV18 with TRBJ1-2; D unclear. In germline, CDR1 is KGHSH, CDR2 LQKENI. The V and J ends lost 3 bases and 5 bases respectively, with 10 bases between them. The CDR3 is made up of 13 amino acids. CDR3 residues: CASSPSGNYGYTF. The CDR3 nucleotides are TGTGCCAGCTCACCTTCGGGGAATTATGGCTACACCTTC.

V and J are TRBV7-2 and TRBJ1-3; 8 positions match TRBD1. The CDR3 length is 17 residues. The V gene's germline CDR1 is SGHTA and CDR2 FQGNSA. Losses at the gene ends were 5 bases for V and 0 bases for J; bases not matched to a gene: 9. The CDR3 here is CASSKTGGPNSGNTIYF. The CDR3 DNA sequence: TGTGCCAGCAGCAAAACAGGGGGACCAAACTCTGGAAACACCATATATTTT.

The chain employs TRBV15 and TRBJ2-1; D possibly corresponds to TRBD1 (6 bases). Germline V CDR1 and CDR2: LNHNV, YYDKDF (reference sequence). V was pared by 0 bases and J by 14 bases, with 14 bases between. This CDR3 spans 13 amino acids. CDR3 sequence: CATSRDSGVWEFF. The CDR3 bases are TGTGCCACCAGCAGAGACTCAGGGGTTTGGGAGTTCTTC.

V usage is TRBV4-3 and J usage is TRBJ2-2; D uncertain. Germline V CDR1 and CDR2: LGHNA, YSLEER. This CDR3 contains 17 residues. The V gene lost 1 base and the J gene lost 1 base, with 13 bases spanning the gap. This CDR3 reads CASSQALGSENTGELFF. The CDR3 DNA sequence: TGCGCCAGCAGCCAAGCTCTAGGAAGCGAGAACACCGGGGAGCTGTTTTTT.

The rearrangement links TRBV5-1 to TRBJ1-5, with a weak D call TRBD1 (5 bases). The germline V and J ends were trimmed by 6 bases and 0 bases, with 16 bases remaining between them. This CDR3 region has 16 residues. CDR1 and CDR2 from the germline V gene are SGHRS and YFSETQ. The CDR3 nucleotides read TGCGCCAGCACTCATTCAGGGCCCCATAGCAATCAGCCCCAGCATTTT. Translating gives CASTHSGPHSNQPQHF.

The CDR3 spells CASSPGGYYEQYF. In DNA, the CDR3 is TGCGCCAGCAGCCCCGGCGGGTACTACGAGCAGTACTTC. The chain uses TRBV10-1 and TRBJ2-7; TRBD2 is a possible D gene (5 bases). The CDR3 totals 13 residues. Germline values: CDR1 WNHNN, CDR2 SYGVQD (reference sequence). Trimming removed 6 bases from V and 3 bases from J, with 12 bases in between.

This clone has more than one count but fewer than ten. The chain has TRBV10-1 and TRBJ1-1; D is undetermined. Per germline, CDR1 WNHNN and CDR2 SYGVQD (reference sequence). This CDR3 spans 13 amino acids. Between the trimmed V and J ends, which lost 5 bases and 3 bases, there was a span of 10 bases. The CDR3 sequence is CASSREWDTEAFF. CDR3 DNA: TGCGCCAGCAGTCGGGAGTGGGACACTGAAGCTTTCTTT.

The gene calls are TRBV29-1 and TRBJ1-1, with D perhaps TRBD1 (5 bases). The CDR3 is made up of 17 amino acids. V dropped 5 bases and J dropped 4 bases, with 26 bases sitting between them. Per germline, CDR1 SQVTM and CDR2 ANQGSEA. DNA of the CDR3: TGCAGCGTTTTGCGGCTGGGGGGTCGATTACGAGGCACTGAAGCTTTCTTT. As protein: CSVLRLGGRLRGTEAFF.

The rearrangement uses TRBV18 and TRBJ2-5, with TRBD2 as a possible D gene (5 bases). Germline V gene lookup returns CDR1 KGHSH and CDR2 LQKENI. The V end lost 3 bases, the J end lost 2 bases, and 19 bases lay between the germline ends. The CDR3 covers 17 residues. Written as DNA, the CDR3 is TGTGCCAGCTCACCGAGGATAAAGGGCAGGACTCAAGAGACCCAGTACTTC. As protein: CASSPRIKGRTQETQYF.

The V and J genes are TRBV28 and TRBJ2-7; D is perhaps TRBD1 (6 bases). The V and J ends lost 2 bases and 2 bases respectively, with 10 bases between them. Germline CDR1 is MDHEN and CDR2 is SYDVKM. The CDR3 extends over 14 amino acids. DNA for the CDR3: TGTGCCAGCAGTTTAGGGGGCCCGACCTACGAGCAGTACTTC. It specifies CASSLGGPTYEQYF.

The chain employs TRBV15 and TRBJ2-7; 7 nucleotides align to TRBD1. The germline CDR1 and CDR2 sequences are LNHNV and YYDKDF (reference sequence). Trimming cost V 9 bases and J 3 bases; bases outside gene matches: 14. The CDR3 totals 15 residues. CDR3 DNA: TGTGCCACTCAGACCCGCAAGGGACAGAACTACGAGCAGTACTTC. Protein sequence: CATQTRKGQNYEQYF.

The rearrangement uses TRBV19 and TRBJ1-1; TRBD1 matches 8 bases. CDR3 length: 14 residues. Germline V gene lookup returns CDR1 LNHDA and CDR2 SQIVND (reference sequence). The junction had 10 bases not matched to a gene; V was cut back by 5 bases and J by 8 bases. The CDR3 loop is CASSVLDRVREAFF. CDR3 nucleotides: TGTGCCAGTAGTGTTTTGGACAGGGTCAGAGAAGCTTTCTTT.

The V and J genes are TRBV18 and TRBJ2-1; D gene uncertain. Germline-derived CDR1 and CDR2 are KGHSH and LQKENI. The CDR3 spans 13 residues. Trimming shortened V by 5 bases and J by 4 bases, and 9 bases separated the two germline ends. The CDR3 loop is CASSTTRYNEQFF. Written as DNA, the CDR3 is TGTGCCAGCTCAACGACGAGGTACAATGAGCAGTTCTTC.

This clone was recorded only once. As DNA, the CDR3 is TGCGCCAGCAGCCAAGACGCTAGCTCCTACAATGAGCAGTTCTTC. Translating gives CASSQDASSYNEQFF. V and J are TRBV4-3 and TRBJ2-1; no definite D call. The germline gives CDR1 LGHNA, CDR2 YSLEER. The V and J ends lost 0 bases and 0 bases respectively, with 6 bases between them. The CDR3 spans 15 residues.